These 4 T cell receptor beta chains were all obtained from the same sample, sequenced in a study of human T cells and chemical hapten exposure. TCRdb fed the RACE reads into MiXCR, producing one record per CDR3 protein. The sample has over 100,000 distinct CDR3 sequences; roughly 12% are singletons. The time point here: patch test 3, about 24 weeks after DPC sensitization. Treatment given: therapeutic diphenylcyclopropenone sensitization with weekly scalp DPC. This specimen was whole blood, taken in connection with sensitization to the hapten diphenylcyclopropenone (DPC). The receptors come from a woman between 50 and 59 years old with alopecia areata. Some clones in this sample may be carry-over from other donors' samples.

This clonotype appeared many times. V and J are TRBV15 and TRBJ2-1, with D possibly TRBD1 on 6 matching bases. The ends were cut back, 0 bases at V and 6 bases at J, with 9 bases in the middle. Germline CDR1 and CDR2: LNHNV and YYDKDF (reference sequence). The CDR3 has 14 amino acids. In DNA, the CDR3 is TGTGCCACCAGCAGAGATCCCAGGGGCAATGAGCAGTTCTTC. Its protein is CATSRDPRGNEQFF.

The chain carries TRBV20-1 and TRBJ2-3; 8 nucleotides match TRBD2. The CDR3 loop spans 19 amino acids. The germline CDR1 and CDR2 sequences are DFQATT and SNEGSKA (reference sequence). Losses at the gene ends were 3 bases for V and 0 bases for J; bases not matched to a gene: 17. The CDR3: CSASPFSSGSGSSTDTQYF. The CDR3 coding sequence is TGCAGTGCTAGTCCCTTCAGTAGCGGCAGCGGGAGTAGCACAGATACGCAGTATTTT.

This clonotype was seen a handful of times. The chain uses TRBV5-1 and TRBJ1-3; 7 nucleotides match TRBD1. This CDR3 spans 14 amino acids. CDR1 and CDR2 from the germline V gene are SGHRS and YFSETQ. The ends lost 3 bases at V and 2 bases at J; junction bases unmatched: 2. This CDR3 is CASSWQGAGNTIYF. CDR3 bases: TGCGCCAGCAGCTGGCAGGGGGCTGGAAACACCATATATTTT. The full variable domain, completed using reference TRBV5-1 and TRBJ1-3, is KAGVTQTPRYLIKTRGQQVTLSCSPISGHRSVSWYQQTPGQGLQFLFEYFSETQRNKGNFPGRFSGRQFSNSRSEMNVSTLELGDSALYLCASSWQGAGNTIYFGEGSWLTVV.

This clonotype was counted only a few times. The V gene is TRBV12-3 or TRBV12-4, the J gene TRBJ1-1; the D gene is possibly TRBD1 (5 bases). CDR3 length: 12 amino acids. V was shortened by 6 bases and J by 6 bases, with 11 bases between the two germline ends. CDR3 in amino acids: CASSPGLSEAFF. The CDR3 region has the DNA TGTGCCAGCAGCCCGGGACTTTCTGAAGCTTTCTTT.